Below are 10 T cell receptor beta chains sequenced from a single sample in a study of T-cell reconstitution after alpha-beta-depleted transplantation in children. A library of TCRbeta sequences, prepared with unique molecular identifiers, was generated. Each CDR3 protein gets one entry after TCRdb re-called the PCR reads with MiXCR. The data contain 70,000 to 95,000 distinct CDR3 sequences, 10% to 15% of them singletons. The sample consisted of PBMCs from the stem cell graft donor, taken from the stem cell graft. Receptor source: a human donor who donated a stem cell graft to a child with inherited bone marrow failure.

In this sample, this clonotype turned up many times. The chain combines TRBV5-1 with TRBJ2-3, with a tentative D call TRBD2 (6 bases). V was pared by 0 bases and J by 6 bases, with 23 bases between. CDR3 length: 18 residues. Germline loops: CDR1 SGHRS, CDR2 YFSETQ. This CDR3 reads CASSLEPPKGGGWDTQYF. CDR3 bases: TGCGCCAGCAGCTTGGAGCCCCCGAAGGGAGGAGGGTGGGATACGCAGTATTTT. Full variable domain (missing parts from reference TRBV5-1 and TRBJ2-3): KAGVTQTPRYLIKTRGQQVTLSCSPISGHRSVSWYQQTPGQGLQFLFEYFSETQRNKGNFPGRFSGRQFSNSRSEMNVSTLELGDSALYLCASSLEPPKGGGWDTQYFGPGTRLTVL.

This chain links TRBV5-6 with TRBJ2-1; TRBD1 aligns across 9 bases. V was pared by 0 bases and J by 6 bases, with 4 bases of the junction left unmatched. This CDR3 has 15 residues. CDR1 is SGHDT, CDR2 YYEEEE, per germline. CDR3 in amino acids: CASSLEGQGINEQFF. CDR3 bases: TGTGCCAGCAGCTTGGAGGGACAGGGCATCAATGAGCAGTTCTTC.

This clonotype has ten or more counts. J is TRBJ2-2 and V is TRBV7-3; D unclear. CDR3 length: 16 amino acids. The germline V and J ends were trimmed by 0 bases and 0 bases, with 8 bases remaining between them. From germline, CDR1 is SGHTA and CDR2 FQGTGA. Written as DNA, the CDR3 is TGTGCCAGCAGCTTAACGTCGGGTGCGAACACCGGGGAGCTGTTTTTT. Its translation is CASSLTSGANTGELFF. Filled out from reference TRBV7-3 and TRBJ2-2, the complete variable domain reads GAGVSQTPSNKVTEKGKYVELRCDPISGHTALYWYRQSLGQGPEFLIYFQGTGAADDSGLPNDRFFAVRPEGSVSTLKIQRTERGDSAVYLCASSLTSGANTGELFFGEGSRLTVL.

Ten or more counts support this clonotype. The rearrangement links TRBV5-4 to TRBJ2-7; D remains ambiguous. Trimming took 1 base from V and 1 from J, leaving 9 bases between them. CDR1 is SGHNT, CDR2 YYREEE, per germline (reference sequence). CDR3 length: 14 amino acids. DNA for the CDR3: TGTGCCAGCAGCTTGTTAGGTTCTTCCTACGAGCAGTACTTC. This codes for CASSLLGSSYEQYF.

This clonotype was detected a few times. The CDR3 DNA is TGTGCCAGCAGCCCCCGGGACTCCGGAGAGACCCAGTACTTC. Amino acids: CASSPRDSGETQYF. The genes are TRBV7-9 and TRBJ2-5, with D possibly TRBD2 on 6 matching bases. The germline V and J ends were trimmed by 5 bases and 4 bases, with 14 bases remaining between them. This CDR3 has 14 residues. Germline CDR1 reads SEHNR; CDR2 reads FQNEAQ (reference sequence). Filled out from reference TRBV7-9 and TRBJ2-5, the complete variable domain reads DTGVSQNPRHKITKRGQNVTFRCDPISEHNRLYWYRQTLGQGPEFLTYFQNEAQLEKSRLLSDRFSAERPKGSFSTLEIQRTEQGDSAMYLCASSPRDSGETQYFGPGTRLLVL.

The chain is built from TRBV6-2 or TRBV6-3 and TRBJ2-3; the D is unclear. The germline gives CDR1 MNHEY, CDR2 SVGEGT. The V end was cut by 6 bases, the J end by 4 bases, with 14 bases between. The CDR3 is 14 residues long. The CDR3 reads CASSPDQVADTQYF. The CDR3 DNA reads TGTGCCAGCAGCCCCGACCAAGTGGCAGATACGCAGTATTTT.

This clonotype was observed many times. The V gene is TRBV29-1, the J gene TRBJ2-1; 11 bases align to TRBD2. CDR1 SQVTM and CDR2 ANQGSEA come from the germline V gene. The length of the CDR3 is 17 residues. V shed 6 bases, J shed 0 bases, and the junction held 10 bases outside the gene matches. As DNA, the CDR3 is TGCAGCGTCGACAGTCTAGCGGGAGGCCGCTCCTACAATGAGCAGTTCTTC. This translates into CSVDSLAGGRSYNEQFF.

In this sample, this clonotype turned up many times. The chain joins TRBV5-1 to TRBJ1-1; D gene unclear. V lost 3 bases, J lost 4 bases, and 16 bases lay in between. Germline V lookup: CDR1 SGHRS, CDR2 YFSETQ. The CDR3 spans 15 residues. The CDR3 DNA follows: TGCGCCAGCAGCTCCCAGTCTCAGAGAGGCACTGAAGCTTTCTTT. Protein sequence: CASSSQSQRGTEAFF.

This clonotype was picked up many times. The V gene is TRBV20-1, the J gene TRBJ1-6, with TRBD1 matching 9 bases. From germline, CDR1 is DFQATT and CDR2 SNEGSKA (reference sequence). J was trimmed by 8 bases and V by 6 bases; bases with no gene match: 5. There are 13 residues in the CDR3. The CDR3, as DNA: TGCAGTGCGTCGGGACAGGGTTATTCACCCCTCCACTTT. Its translation: CSASGQGYSPLHF.

In its sample, this clonotype was seen many times. V and J are TRBV3-1 and TRBJ2-1; tentatively, D is TRBD2 (6 bases). The CDR3 runs 16 residues. V lost 4 bases and J lost 4, with 17 bases in between. Germline CDR1 is LGHDT and CDR2 is YNNKEL (reference sequence). The CDR3, as DNA: TGTGCCAGCAGCCCAAGTAAAGTAGCGGAATACAATGAGCAGTTCTTC. Encoded protein: CASSPSKVAEYNEQFF.